Included here is one TCR beta chain sequence, with context. Its specificity is not known. Here immunoSEQ multiplex PCR was the method, and the copy in TCRdb shows in-frame clones only, minus some. Among about 1.1 million clones, 75% to 80% were seen once, and the ten largest hold about 0.52%. The data were obtained in a study of shared clonotypes between healthy human individuals. The length of the CDR3 is 16 residues. The V gene's germline CDR1 is LNHDA and CDR2 SQIVND (reference sequence). V lost 1 base to trimming and J lost 6 bases; unmatched junction nucleotides: 4. Overall study results and limits: Sampling was confined to blood; repertoires within tissues likely differ.

Sequenced input: memory CD4+ T cells from PBMCs. Subset defined: CD45RA-negative fraction. The receptor was derived from a man aged 18 to 29 in good health. Some clones in this sample may be carry-over from other donors' samples. The chain employs TRBV19 and TRBJ2-2; 11 bases agree with TRBD2. CDR3 sequence: CASSIVAGGSSGELFF. Here the CDR3 DNA reads TGTGCCAGTAGTATAGTAGCGGGAGGGTCCTCCGGGGAGCTGTTTTTT.